This T cell receptor (beta chain) was profiled in a study of T cell responses to AZD1222 COVID-19 vaccine (dated by TCRdb to 2020 to 2022). In terms of the full investigation: TCR sequencing was performed for 233 trial participants, of whom around 200 were given two doses of AZD1222 and about 25 were given two doses of MenACWY control vaccine. Trial participants were enrolled by age into 18-55, 56-69 and 70-plus year subgroups, with around 140, 26 and 57 TCR-sequenced participants respectively.

General findings and caveats noted by the study authors: Conclusions about previously exposed vaccinees were limited because only six or seven AZD1222 recipients were SARS-CoV-2 seropositive at baseline. Reportedly, close to half of the unique spike-specific TCRs recognized epitopes lying outside the regions that are mutated in the B.1.351 and B.1.1.7 variants. Because no samples from the day 14 peak response were available, repertoires could be characterized only after the peak T cell response. CD4 TCRs associated with the vaccine covered the entire spike protein, and the dominant responses were in regions 160-218 and 743-854. Participants were mostly white British, with more females than males. The authors suggested clonal diversity may have been underestimated. The 56-69-year group was small, and its depth increase did not reach significance, likely because of low power. A significant rise in spike-specific TCR breadth and depth was observed after two AZD1222 doses relative to day 0 and relative to MenACWY recipients.

The time point tag for this specimen amounts to: about 28 days (+/-7) after the second vaccine dose. AZD1222 recipients whose second dose came at about 4 weeks and those whose second dose came at about 12 weeks were combined into one group, since spike-specific TCR depth and breadth did not differ between the two schedules. Vaccinee samples came from UK trials COV001 and COV002, including a single-blind randomized controlled phase 2/3 trial of AZD1222 (ChAdOx1 nCoV-19) in healthy adults. For TCRbeta chain sequencing, PBMC samples were collected from trial participants at day 0 and at day 28 after the second dose. The CDR3 regions of human TCRbeta chains were subjected to immunosequencing. The original methods were these. Repertoire TCRs were checked for matches against a reference library of SARS-CoV-2-specific TCRs that had been generated using the MIRA antigen-specificity platform. Breadth was defined as the fraction of unique TCRs that were SARS-CoV-2-associated. Depth was defined as the fraction of total T cells that were SARS-CoV-2-associated. Using the MIRA data, each spike-specific TCR was assigned both to the spike region to which the TCR was reactive and to a CD4 or CD8 class. Log10-transformed breadth and depth values were compared by one-way ANOVA with Sidak's multiple comparisons tests. Entries here come from immuneACCESS through TCRdb and include only in-frame sequences with V and J called. Some clones fail to appear in such tables; in the studies checked, an unresolved V gene covers under half of the shortfall, and the cause of the remainder is unknown. V, J and clone size reflect that table, while D and trimming were determined from the DNA. This sample holds tens of thousands of clones; approximately 90% were observed only once. The ten most abundant clones make up under 14% of the sample.

Details on this clone: Its antigen is unknown. The input lacks base qualities; no much larger clone sits a single base away.

Sequences were derived from peripheral blood, sampled 28 days after the second AZD1222 dose. The receptor was isolated from an adult who received the AZD1222 COVID-19 vaccine.

The CDR3 reads as follows: CATSDTRGGLGFRYNEQFF. The sequenced DNA is TGTGCCACCAGTGACACACGAGGGGGTTTGGGTTTCCGATACAATGAGCAGTTCTTC. In this chain, TRBV24-1 is recombined with TRBJ2-1, with TRBD1 perhaps the D gene, on 6 matching bases. Trimming removed 4 bases from V and 4 bases from J, leaving 25 bases between the germline ends. Reading from cysteine to phenylalanine, the CDR3 counts 19 amino acids. CDR3 DNA only is kept here, 57 bases in frame from base 1. The germline V gene provides CDR1 KGHDR and CDR2 SFDVKD.